Each of the 6 T cell receptor beta chains below was sequenced from the same sample in a study of blood T cells in healthy people across ages. A sample-barcoded 5' primer and a J-beta primer mix were used in a second PCR of roughly 6 to 12 cycles. TCRdb redid the calling of the 5' RACE reads with MiXCR, one entry per CDR3 protein. The sample yields 800,000 to 1,000,000 distinct CDR3 sequences, around 49% seen once. The sequencing sample was made of blood. The receptors were sampled from a man aged 25-40 years in good health.

The J gene is TRBJ1-5, the V gene TRBV7-9, with D unresolved. The germline V and J ends were trimmed by 1 base and 2 bases, with 9 bases remaining between them. Looked up from germline, CDR1 is SEHNR and CDR2 is FQNEAQ (reference sequence). The CDR3 runs to 15 residues. DNA of the CDR3: TGTGCCAGCAGCTTAGTAAGTGAAGGCAATCAGCCCCAGCATTTT. Amino acid sequence: CASSLVSEGNQPQHF.

The J gene is TRBJ2-7, the V gene TRBV3-1, with D possibly being TRBD2 (6 bases). Germline V CDR1 and CDR2: LGHDT, YNNKEL (reference sequence). This CDR3 region has 14 residues. Deletions cut 4 bases from V and 2 bases from J, with 12 bases between. CDR3 bases: TGTGCCAGCAGCCCGATAGGGAGGCCCTACGAGCAGTACTTC. Its translation is CASSPIGRPYEQYF.

The CDR3 bases are TGTGCCAGCAGCCAAGAGAAGGCGAGAGGGGCTAACTATGGCTACACCTTC. Translating gives CASSQEKARGANYGYTF. The genes are TRBV3-1 and TRBJ1-2, with D possibly matching TRBD1 (5 bases). V lost 0 bases and J 0 bases, leaving 14 bases between the germline ends. CDR1 and CDR2 from the germline V gene are LGHDT and YNNKEL (reference sequence). The CDR3 extends over 17 amino acids.

This clonotype appeared a few times. The chain couples TRBV7-2 to TRBJ1-5; possibly TRBD1 for D (5 bases). This CDR3 is built from 15 residues. Trimming removed 5 bases from V and 1 base from J, with 12 bases in between. The germline V gene has CDR1 SGHTA and CDR2 FQGNSA. The CDR3 region has the DNA TGTGCCAGCAGCAGGGGAGGGCCGAGCAATCAGCCCCAGCATTTT. This sequence encodes CASSRGGPSNQPQHF.

J is TRBJ2-7 and V is TRBV10-3; unclear D gene. The ends were cut back, 11 bases at V and 7 bases at J, with 15 bases in the middle. CDR1 and CDR2 (germline): ENHRY, SYGVKD. The CDR3 is 11 residues long. The CDR3 spells CAVGAVGEQYF. For the CDR3, the DNA is TGTGCCGTCGGCGCTGTGGGAGAGCAGTACTTC.

J is TRBJ1-2 and V is TRBV6-5; tentatively, D is TRBD1 (5 bases). The CDR3 extends over 15 amino acids. The germline V gene encodes CDR1 MNHEY and CDR2 SVGAGI. Deletions cut 0 bases from V and 1 base from J, with 9 bases between. The CDR3, as DNA: TGTGCCAGCAGTTACTCGACAGATGTTAACTATGGCTACACCTTC. It codes for CASSYSTDVNYGYTF.